Sequencing of this T cell receptor (beta chain) was carried out in a study of vaccination effects on CD4 cells after COVID-19. The study's findings and limits: Only 1 of 255 vaccine-induced clones from healthy vaccinees cross-reacted with common cold coronaviruses. Whether induced by infection or by vaccine, clones showed marked clonal contraction late after vaccination.

Libraries were prepared by immunoSEQ multiplex PCR; TCRdb keeps only in-frame clonotypes and omits some of them. This sample has tens of thousands of clones, with 78% found just once. As to this clone: As yet, its antigen is unknown.

Sequencing was preceded by expansion of antigen-specific CD4+ T cells with viral peptide pools in the ViraFEST assay. Investigators separated out CD4+ T cells once around nine days of culture had passed. Vaccine recipients lacked prior SARS-CoV-2 infection and had negative nucleocapsid antibodies. The CDR3 is 13 residues long. Trimming took 6 bases from V and 4 from J, leaving 10 bases between them. Germline-derived CDR1 and CDR2 are MNHEY and SVGAGI. The sequence was collected from a human donor who received a COVID-19 vaccine. This rearrangement joins TRBV6-5 to TRBJ1-5, with D possibly matching TRBD1 (6 bases). The sample here was CD4+ T cells from PBMCs cultured with SARS-CoV-2 spike peptides, taken before COVID-19 vaccination. The CDR3 spells CASSGQFNQPQHF. The CDR3 DNA reads TGTGCCAGCAGCGGACAGTTTAATCAGCCCCAGCATTTT.